These T cell receptor beta chains were read from a single sample in a study of T cell changes during pregnancy in multiple sclerosis. Only in-frame clones appear in the TCRdb table, and some are missing; sequencing was by immunoSEQ multiplex PCR. Found here are some 70,000 clones, 75% to 90% of them singletons; the top ten hold 3% to 3.5%. Material: peripheral blood, obtained before pregnancy. Every receptor here comes from a female donor with multiple sclerosis, enrolled in a pregnancy study. CDR3s include the opening cysteine and the closing phenylalanine or tryptophan. The D gene is left open where the match is weak. Size values are once, few and many counts, or a class for expanded clones, and some rows have none.

V	D	J	size	CDR3	DNA
TRBV5-1	TRBD1	TRBJ2-2	once	CASSQDRGDGELFF	TGCGCCAGCAGCCAGGACAGGGGGGACGGGGAGCTGTTTTTT
TRBV28	.	TRBJ2-7	.	CASSLSVEAYEQYF	TGTGCCAGCAGTTTGTCCGTCGAGGCCTACGAGCAGTACTTC
TRBV7-9	.	TRBJ1-6	.	CASSLAAAENSPLHF	TGTGCCAGCAGCTTAGCGGCAGCGGAGAATTCACCCCTCCACTTT
TRBV6-1	.	TRBJ2-5	.	CASSVTGLETQYF	TGTGCCAGCAGTGTCACAGGGTTGGAGACCCAGTACTTC
TRBV6-5	.	TRBJ1-4	.	CASSTGGGTRKLFF	TGTGCCAGCAGTACCGGGGGGGGGACGCGAAAACTGTTTTTT
TRBV2	.	TRBJ1-2	.	CASSNEEDRVYGYTF	TGTGCCAGCAGTAACGAAGAGGACAGAGTCTATGGCTACACCTTC
TRBV7-2	.	TRBJ1-2	.	CASSTAGGYYGYTF	TGTGCCAGCAGCACCGCGGGAGGCTACTATGGCTACACCTTC
TRBV21-1	.	TRBJ1-4	.	CANPTGNNEKLFF	TGTGCCAACCCGACAGGAAATAATGAAAAACTGTTTTTT
TRBV7-2	.	TRBJ1-5	.	CASSLVRGISNQPQHF	TGTGCCAGCAGCTTAGTCCGGGGGATAAGCAATCAGCCCCAGCATTTT
TRBV19	TRBD1	TRBJ1-1	.	CASSIRDRVAFF	TGTGCCAGTAGTATCCGAGACAGGGTAGCTTTCTTT
TRBV11-2	.	TRBJ2-3	.	CASSLGRSKWDTQYF	TGTGCCAGCAGCTTAGGCCGGAGTAAATGGGATACGCAGTATTTT
TRBV5-1	.	TRBJ1-1	.	CASSFPGMNTEAFF	TGCGCCAGCAGCTTCCCGGGGATGAACACTGAAGCTTTCTTT
TRBV6-6	TRBD1	TRBJ1-5	.	CASTDRGVNQPQHF	TGTGCCAGCACCGACAGGGGGGTCAATCAGCCCCAGCATTTT
TRBV29-1	TRBD1	TRBJ2-5	.	CSLQRGLQETQYF	TGCAGCCTCCAGAGGGGGCTCCAAGAGACCCAGTACTTC
TRBV4-2	.	TRBJ2-1	.	CASSQKASVATTYNEQFF	TGTGCCAGCAGCCAGAAAGCTAGCGTAGCGACTACCTACAATGAGCAGTTCTTC
TRBV10-3	.	TRBJ1-2	once	CAISESDTNYGYTF	TGTGCCATCAGTGAGTCGGACACAAACTATGGCTACACCTTC
TRBV18	.	TRBJ1-2	.	CASSPPSRNSNYGYTF	TGTGCCAGCTCACCACCATCCCGAAATAGTAACTATGGCTACACCTTC
TRBV25-1	TRBD1	TRBJ1-4	few	CASSESKRDSLNEKLFF	TGTGCCAGCAGTGAGTCGAAACGGGACAGCCTAAATGAAAAACTGTTTTTT
TRBV6-1	.	TRBJ1-2	.	CASPGVYYGYTF	TGTGCCAGTCCAGGGGTATACTATGGCTACACCTTC
TRBV21-1	.	TRBJ1-1	.	CASSKGRQGNTEAFF	TGTGCCAGCAGCAAAGGCCGTCAGGGGAACACTGAAGCTTTCTTT
TRBV5-1	TRBD1	TRBJ2-7	.	CASSLLQGAYEQYF	TGCGCCAGCAGCTTACTACAGGGGGCTTACGAGCAGTACTTC
TRBV6-1	.	TRBJ2-1	.	CASIPGAGQNEQFF	TGTGCCAGCATCCCAGGGGCAGGTCAGAATGAGCAGTTCTTC
TRBV30	TRBD1	TRBJ1-4	.	CAWAGQDNEKLFF	TGTGCCTGGGCGGGACAGGATAATGAAAAACTGTTTTTT
TRBV9	TRBD2	TRBJ2-7	.	CASSVRSGGGGEQYF	TGTGCCAGCAGCGTAAGGAGCGGGGGAGGAGGTGAGCAGTACTTC
TRBV2	.	TRBJ1-2	.	CASSENGYGYTF	TGTGCCAGCAGTGAAAACGGCTATGGCTACACCTTC
TRBV6-5	.	TRBJ1-1	.	CASSGSRGNTEAFF	TGTGCCAGCAGTGGAAGTAGGGGGAACACTGAAGCTTTCTTT
TRBV12-5	TRBD1	TRBJ1-2	once	CASGLGTGLRYGYTF	TGTGCTAGTGGTTTGGGGACAGGCCTTAGGTATGGCTACACCTTC
TRBV6-1	.	TRBJ2-1	.	CASSAPGPSYNEQFF	TGTGCCAGCAGTGCCCCTGGCCCCTCCTACAATGAGCAGTTCTTC
TRBV10-3	.	TRBJ1-2	.	CAISESSLRRQDLNYGYTF	TGTGCCATCAGTGAGTCGAGCTTAAGGAGACAGGACCTTAACTATGGCTACACCTTC
TRBV18	.	TRBJ2-5	.	CASSTTGIQETQYF	TGTGCCAGCTCAACAACAGGGATCCAAGAGACCCAGTACTTC
TRBV4-2	.	TRBJ1-1	.	CASEGLSDTEAFF	TGTGCCAGCGAGGGACTGTCGGACACTGAAGCTTTCTTT
TRBV29-1	.	TRBJ1-1	few	CSVEEQEGSEAFF	TGCAGCGTTGAAGAACAGGAGGGTAGTGAAGCTTTCTTT
TRBV5-8	.	TRBJ1-3	few	CASSQGRVLVGNTIYF	TGTGCCAGCAGCCAAGGCCGGGTCCTCGTTGGAAACACCATATATTTT
TRBV11-2	.	TRBJ1-6	once	CASSPSGVNSPLHF	TGTGCCAGCAGTCCGTCCGGGGTGAATTCACCCCTCCACTTT
TRBV13	.	TRBJ2-7	.	CASSLGGTIYEQYF	TGTGCCAGCAGCTTAGGCGGGACAATCTACGAGCAGTACTTC
TRBV7-6	.	TRBJ1-1	.	CASSLAEVNTEAFF	TGTGCCAGCAGCTTAGCGGAGGTTAACACTGAAGCTTTCTTT
TRBV7-9	TRBD1	TRBJ1-2	.	CASSLYTGGNYGYTF	TGTGCCAGCAGCTTATACACAGGGGGCAACTATGGCTACACCTTC
TRBV11-2	TRBD2	TRBJ2-1	.	CASTLTVTSGSREQFF	TGTGCCAGCACCCTTACAGTGACTAGCGGGAGTCGTGAGCAGTTCTTC
TRBV27	.	TRBJ1-5	.	CASSLGWGRNQPQHF	TGTGCCAGCAGTTTAGGGTGGGGGCGCAATCAGCCCCAGCATTTT
TRBV2	TRBD2	TRBJ2-2	.	CASKPEGGPAGELFF	TGTGCCAGCAAACCAGAGGGAGGGCCGGCCGGGGAGCTGTTTTTT
TRBV5-1	TRBD2	TRBJ2-3	.	CASSAGTSGRSGTDTQYF	TGCGCCAGCAGCGCAGGGACTAGCGGGAGGTCAGGCACAGATACGCAGTATTTT
TRBV6-4	.	TRBJ2-1	.	CASSRTGNEQFF	TGTGCCAGCAGTCGGACGGGGAATGAGCAGTTCTTC